This T cell receptor (beta chain) was sequenced for a study of blood T cell repertoires in COVID-19. Some clones are missing from TCRdb's copy, which holds only in-frame ones; the method was immunoSEQ multiplex PCR. This table holds 140,000 to 150,000 clones, roughly 89% found once. Seattle patients were enrolled during active infection and followed longitudinally. The J segment lost 4 bases and the V segment lost 5 bases, leaving 11 bases of the junction unmatched. The CDR3 extends over 16 amino acids. CDR1 is SGHRS, CDR2 YFSETQ, per germline. The V gene is TRBV5-1, the J gene TRBJ2-3, with 9 bases that match TRBD1. The sample comprised peripheral blood. This clonotype was obtained from a man aged 25-45 years with COVID-19, enrolled during active disease. The CDR3 loop is CASSYNRGQGSDTQYF. Written as DNA, the CDR3 is TGCGCCAGCAGTTACAACAGGGGGCAAGGATCAGATACGCAGTATTTT.